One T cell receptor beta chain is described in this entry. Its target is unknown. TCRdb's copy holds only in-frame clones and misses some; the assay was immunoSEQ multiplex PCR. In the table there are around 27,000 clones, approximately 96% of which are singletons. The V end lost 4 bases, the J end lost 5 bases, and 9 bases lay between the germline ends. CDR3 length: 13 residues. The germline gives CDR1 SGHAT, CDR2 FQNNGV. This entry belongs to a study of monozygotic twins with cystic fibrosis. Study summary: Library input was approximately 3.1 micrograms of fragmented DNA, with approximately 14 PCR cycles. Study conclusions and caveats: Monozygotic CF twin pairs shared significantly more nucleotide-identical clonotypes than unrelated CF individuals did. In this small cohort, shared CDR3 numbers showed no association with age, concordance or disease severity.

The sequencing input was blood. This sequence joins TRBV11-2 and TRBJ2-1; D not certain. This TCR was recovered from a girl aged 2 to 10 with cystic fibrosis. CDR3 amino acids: CASSSPSDNEQFF. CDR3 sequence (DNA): TGTGCCAGCAGCTCCCCCTCAGACAATGAGCAGTTCTTC. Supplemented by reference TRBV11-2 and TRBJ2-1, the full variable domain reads EAGVAQSPRYKIIEKRQSVAFWCNPISGHATLYWYQQILGQGPKLLIQFQNNGVVDDSQLPKDRFSAERLKGVDSTLKIQPAKLEDSAVYLCASSSPSDNEQFFGPGTRLTVL.